What follows describes a single TCR beta chain. Its antigen is undetermined. CDR1 and CDR2 from the germline V gene are SGHTA and FQGNSA. V was pared by 0 bases and J by 0 bases, with 12 bases between. This CDR3 spans 17 amino acids. The data were taken from a study of T cells after yellow fever vaccination. Notes on the study in general: Across the CD4 and CD8 compartments, a small share of clonotypes was present in both. Weaker overall, the secondary response nonetheless peaked faster (day 5 versus 15). Reappearance after the booster was observed for most primary-vaccination clones (about 97% CD4, about 90% CD8).

By 5'RACE template switching, TCR cDNA was produced, with a universal primer site and UMIs added in the process. TCRdb fed the 5' RACE reads into MiXCR, producing one record per CDR3 protein. The table lists some 320,000 distinct CDR3 sequences, 8.5% to 10% of them singletons. The sequence came from a man younger than 30 who received the YFV17D yellow fever vaccine. The rearrangement links TRBV7-2 to TRBJ1-3, with a tentative D call TRBD1 (5 bases). The sample consisted of CD4+ T cells sorted from PBMCs, taken 5 days after the yellow fever booster vaccination. CDR3 nucleotide sequence: TGTGCCAGCAGCTTAGCGCTAGGGGCAGACTCTGGAAACACCATATATTTT. This translates into CASSLALGADSGNTIYF. Full variable domain (missing parts from reference TRBV7-2 and TRBJ1-3): GAGVSQSPSNKVTEKGKDVELRCDPISGHTALYWYRQSLGQGLEFLIYFQGNSAPDKSGLPSDRFSAERTGGSVSTLTIQRTQQEDSAVYLCASSLALGADSGNTIYFGEGSWLTVV.